This T cell receptor beta chain was captured in a study of cytomegalovirus exposure and HLA in healthy donors. Study-wide results and caveats: Common viral pathogens were later found to be apparently linked to several of the most significant clusters.

PCR primers comprised 60 Vbeta and 13 Jbeta primers. Libraries were prepared by immunoSEQ multiplex PCR; TCRdb keeps only in-frame clonotypes and omits some of them. The sample shows about 50,000 clones, roughly 72% of them seen only once. A remark on this clone: Its target is not known.

The germline V and J ends were trimmed by 5 bases and 6 bases, with 4 bases remaining between them. The CDR3 extends over 11 amino acids. The germline V gene encodes CDR1 SGHAT and CDR2 FQNNGV. The V call is TRBV11-2, the J call TRBJ2-2; the D is unclear. The receptor was isolated from a woman in her fifties or sixties in good health and CMV-seronegative. The sequenced sample was PBMCs. The CDR3 nucleotides are TGTGCCAGCAGCAACTCCGGGGAGCTGTTTTTT. It codes for CASSNSGELFF. Full variable domain (missing parts from reference TRBV11-2 and TRBJ2-2): EAGVAQSPRYKIIEKRQSVAFWCNPISGHATLYWYQQILGQGPKLLIQFQNNGVVDDSQLPKDRFSAERLKGVDSTLKIQPAKLEDSAVYLCASSNSGELFFGEGSRLTVL.